The 10 T cell receptor beta chains in this list originate from one sample, sequenced in a study of Tregs in tolerant kidney transplant recipients. Mixed chimerism was transient after nonmyeloablative marrow transplants from related graft donors. Sequencing used immunoSEQ multiplex PCR; TCRdb keeps in-frame clones, though not all of them. The listing records some 15,000 clones. Sequencing was performed on CD4+ T cells from blood (PBMCs), taken 12 months after the transplant. These receptors all stem from a human patient who received a combined kidney and bone marrow transplant. The graft donor may account for some of the T cells.

Comment on this clone: The sequenced fragment ends 3 residues before the CDR3 boundary, so the rest is inferred from the germline J gene. This chain joins TRBV19 and TRBJ2-3, with 10 bases fitting TRBD2. The germline CDR1 and CDR2 sequences are LNHDA and SQIVND (reference sequence). This CDR3 has 14 residues. Trimming took 10 bases from V and 3 from J; bases not matched to a gene: 7. The DNA read from the CDR3 is TGTGCCACCAAGCGGGAGGGCCGGACAGATACG. This sequence encodes CATKREGRTDT. The entire CDR3 protein is CATKREGRTDTQYF.

On this clone itself: The read ends 3 residues early relative to the CDR3; the germline J gene fills the gap. The chain links TRBV20-1 to TRBJ2-1, with TRBD2 matching over 8 bases. The CDR3 sequence is 13 residues long. CDR1 DFQATT and CDR2 SNEGSKA come from the germline V gene (reference sequence). The junction had 4 bases not matched to a gene; V was cut back by 1 base and J by 8 bases. CDR3 DNA (partial): TGCAGTGCTAGAGTGGCGGGAGGATATGAG. Its protein is CSARVAGGYE. The CDR3 reads in full as CSARVAGGYEQFF.

Turning to this clone: The read ends 3 residues early relative to the CDR3; the germline J gene fills the gap. The gene calls are TRBV11-2 and TRBJ2-1; D possibly corresponds to TRBD1 (5 bases). Per germline, CDR1 SGHAT and CDR2 FQNNGV. The ends were cut back, 1 base at V and 8 bases at J, with 15 bases in the middle. The CDR3 totals 15 residues. Partial CDR3 DNA: TGTGCCAGCAGCTTAGGGTGGGGCAATTACGATGAG. It encodes CASSLGWGNYDE. The whole CDR3 sequence is CASSLGWGNYDEQFF.

Incomplete CDR3 DNA: TGTGCCAGCAGCGTAGGTAGCGGGAGTGTGTACGAG. Translation gives CASSVGSGSVYE. The whole CDR3 is CASSVGSGSVYEQYF. This chain uses TRBV9 with TRBJ2-7; 9 nucleotides align to TRBD2. The CDR3 extends 3 residues past the end of the read, so its final part is completed from the germline J gene. Trimming at V came to 0 bases and at J to 4 bases, leaving 5 bases not matched to a gene. The germline gives CDR1 SGDLS, CDR2 YYNGEE. The CDR3 spans 15 residues.

On this clone itself: At one of its ends the junction is not consistent with the germline gene, which may arise from a read error. The read terminates 3 residues before the CDR3 end, so the remaining end is supplied by the germline J gene. The chain combines TRBV4-2 with TRBJ1-2, with TRBD1 matching 7 bases. Germline V CDR1 and CDR2: LGHNA, YNFKEQ. CDR3 length equals 15 residues. The CDR3 here is CASSQDMAGGYGYTF. The covered CDR3 bases are TGCGCCAGCAGCCAAGATATGGCAGGGGGCTATGGC.

Worth noting for this clone: The sequence runs out 3 residues before the end of the CDR3; the remainder is reconstructed from the germline J gene. The chain is built from TRBV20-1 and TRBJ2-3; 14 bases line up with TRBD2. Germline V gives CDR1 DFQATT, CDR2 SNEGSKA (reference sequence). The CDR3 runs 17 residues. Trimming cost V 1 base and J 3 bases; bases outside gene matches: 6. This CDR3 reads CSARGRLAGGTTDTQYF. The sequenced part of the CDR3 DNA is TGCAGTGCTAGAGGGAGACTAGCGGGAGGGACGACAGATACG.

To note about this clone: The sequence runs out 3 residues before the end of the CDR3; the remainder is reconstructed from the germline J gene. V is TRBV19 and J is TRBJ1-4; TRBD1 matches at 8 bases. Germline CDR1 is LNHDA and CDR2 is SQIVND (reference sequence). Trimming cost V 6 bases and J 10 bases; bases outside gene matches: 13. The CDR3 totals 15 residues. The CDR3 spells CASRVTGGKGGKLFF. The DNA read from the CDR3 is TGTGCCAGTAGGGTAACAGGGGGGAAAGGCGGAAAA.

About this clone: The CDR3 end is not reached by the read, which stops 3 residues before it; the germline J gene fills it in. The chain joins TRBV6-2 or TRBV6-3 to TRBJ2-7; D gene unclear. Trimming pared 2 bases from V and 6 bases from J, leaving 14 bases between. CDR1 is MNHEY and CDR2 is SVGEGT in the germline V gene. This CDR3 is 14 amino acids long. CDR3 DNA (partial): TGTGCCAGCAGTTACAGGGCAGAGACCTGCGAG. This codes for CASSYRAETCE. The whole CDR3 is CASSYRAETCEQYF.

Comments on this clone: The observed sequence ends 3 residues before the CDR3 terminus, with the missing tail filled in from the germline J gene. This chain uses TRBV19 with TRBJ1-5; D is possibly TRBD1 (5 bases). V was trimmed by 2 bases and J by 1 base, leaving 15 bases between them. This CDR3 has 17 amino acids. Looked up from germline, CDR1 is LNHDA and CDR2 is SQIVND (reference sequence). CDR3 DNA, as far as it was read: TGTGCCAGTAGTATATCAGGGCCCGCACCCAGCAATCAGCCC. This gives the protein CASSISGPAPSNQP. The CDR3 in its entirety is CASSISGPAPSNQPQHF.

For this clone: The read ends 3 residues early relative to the CDR3; the germline J gene fills the gap. The rearrangement links TRBV4-2 to TRBJ2-5, with 11 positions matching TRBD2. Germline-derived CDR1 and CDR2 are LGHNA and YNFKEQ. Germline trimming cut 0 bases from V and 3 bases from J; bases unmatched to any gene: 9. The CDR3 totals 18 residues. This CDR3 is CASSQEGGTSGREETQYF. The sequenced part of the CDR3 DNA is TGTGCCAGCAGCCAAGAGGGGGGAACTAGCGGGAGAGAAGAGACC.